This T cell receptor beta chain was obtained from a study of blood T cell repertoires in COVID-19. Across the study: There were acute and convalescent COVID-19 samples, and they came from the United States, Italy and Spain. PBMCs, B-cell-depleted T cells, or T cells were the source of the cDNA or gDNA that made up the material.

In the source study's methods: Reference gene primer amplification yielded estimated nucleated cell counts. Profiled with immunoSEQ multiplex PCR; TCRdb holds only in-frame clones, not every one. The V and J calls and clone size were taken over from that table, and D and trimming were inferred from the DNA. The repertoire consists of roughly 200,000 clones, with about 90% occurring once and the leading ten covering 0.62%. This TCR derives from a man aged 50 to 59 with acute or convalescent COVID-19. Input material: peripheral blood.

CDR3 DNA sequence: TGTGCCAGCAGCCAAGACCGGGGGGGTGAAGCTTTCTTT. Amino acid sequence: CASSQDRGGEAFF. J is TRBJ1-1 and V is TRBV4-2; possibly TRBD1 for D (5 bases). CDR3 size: 13 residues. Germline lookup yields CDR1 LGHNA and CDR2 YNFKEQ. Trimming removed 0 bases at V and 7 bases at J, with 9 bases between.